Listed below are T cell receptor beta chains from one sample, sequenced in a study of cytotoxic CD8 clonotypes in ibrutinib-treated CLL. Measured with immunoSEQ multiplex PCR; TCRdb has only the in-frame clones, and not every one. The sample contains 270,000 or so clones, 65% to 85% of which appear only once. Source: PBMCs, taken at disease progression, from a patient treated with ibrutinib. These receptors originate from a human donor with chronic lymphocytic leukemia. CDR3s include the opening cysteine and the closing phenylalanine or tryptophan. Each record gives: clone size, J gene, D gene, V gene, CDR3 protein, CDR3 DNA. D genes are given only for firm matches. Only part of the rows carry a size: once, few, many, or a class if the clone is expanded.

NA | TRBJ1-5 | NA | TRBV10-3 | CAISERIDTNQPQHF | TGTGCCATCAGTGAGAGAATTGACACCAATCAGCCCCAGCATTTT
NA | TRBJ1-2 | NA | TRBV28 | CASRRNPASFGYTF | TGTGCCAGCAGGCGCAATCCTGCCTCCTTCGGCTACACCTTC
NA | TRBJ1-2 | NA | TRBV5-4 | CASSLAAGGWGPTYGYTF | TGTGCCAGCAGCTTAGCGGCGGGGGGTTGGGGGCCTACCTATGGCTACACCTTC
NA | TRBJ1-4 | TRBD1 | TRBV28 | CASSRQGHNEKLFF | TGTGCCAGCAGTCGACAGGGCCATAATGAAAAACTGTTTTTT
NA | TRBJ2-1 | NA | TRBV10-2 | CASSEWWGNSYNEQFF | TGCGCCAGCAGTGAGTGGTGGGGTAACTCCTACAATGAGCAGTTCTTC
NA | TRBJ2-3 | TRBD1 | TRBV13 | CASSGQGARDTQYF | TGTGCCAGCAGCGGACAGGGGGCGCGTGATACGCAGTATTTT
NA | TRBJ1-1 | NA | TRBV9 | CASSVDDRGNTEAFF | TGTGCCAGCAGCGTAGATGATAGGGGGAACACTGAAGCTTTCTTT
NA | TRBJ1-1 | TRBD1 | TRBV6-5 | CASSYSFGQGRSFF | TGTGCCAGCAGTTACTCATTCGGACAGGGGAGATCTTTCTTT
NA | TRBJ2-5 | TRBD1 | TRBV29-1 | CSVAEQGIGKTQYF | TGCAGCGTTGCTGAACAGGGGATTGGGAAGACCCAGTACTTC
NA | TRBJ1-6 | NA | TRBV9 | CASSKPPLGPLHF | TGTGCCAGCAGCAAGCCCCCCCTCGGGCCCCTCCACTTT
NA | TRBJ2-7 | NA | TRBV4-1 | CASSQEDRTYEQYF | TGCGCCAGCAGCCAAGAGGACAGAACCTACGAGCAGTACTTC
few | TRBJ2-3 | NA | TRBV2 | CASSVYTDTQYF | TGTGCCAGCAGCGTATACACAGATACGCAGTATTTT
NA | TRBJ1-2 | NA | TRBV7-9 | CASSSGPIPLYGYTF | TGTGCCAGCAGCTCGGGACCGATCCCCCTCTATGGCTACACCTTC
NA | TRBJ2-1 | TRBD2 | TRBV11-2 | CASSSSGGAYNEQFF | TGTGCCAGCAGCTCTAGCGGGGGAGCCTACAATGAGCAGTTCTTC
NA | TRBJ2-7 | TRBD1 | TRBV5-1 | CASSLAGKLFGTGGYEQYF | TGCGCCAGCAGCTTGGCCGGTAAGCTTTTTGGGACAGGGGGCTACGAGCAGTACTTC
once | TRBJ1-4 | NA | TRBV10-3 | CAISFQSFNEKLFF | TGTGCCATCAGCTTTCAGTCATTTAATGAAAAACTGTTTTTT
few | TRBJ2-1 | TRBD1 | TRBV6-1 | CASKDRGPLNEQFF | TGTGCCAGTAAGGACAGGGGACCTCTCAATGAGCAGTTCTTC